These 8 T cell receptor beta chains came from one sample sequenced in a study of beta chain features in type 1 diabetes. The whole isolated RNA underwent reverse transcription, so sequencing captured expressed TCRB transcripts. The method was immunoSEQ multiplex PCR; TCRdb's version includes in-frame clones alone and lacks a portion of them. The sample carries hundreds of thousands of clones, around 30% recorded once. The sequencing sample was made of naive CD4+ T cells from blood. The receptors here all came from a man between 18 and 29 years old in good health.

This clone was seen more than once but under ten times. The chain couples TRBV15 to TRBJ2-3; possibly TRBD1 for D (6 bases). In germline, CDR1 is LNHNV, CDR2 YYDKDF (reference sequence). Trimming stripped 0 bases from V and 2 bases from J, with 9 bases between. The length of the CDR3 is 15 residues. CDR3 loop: CATSRDGGLTDTQYF. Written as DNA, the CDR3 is TGTGCCACCAGCAGAGATGGGGGCCTCACAGATACGCAGTATTTT.

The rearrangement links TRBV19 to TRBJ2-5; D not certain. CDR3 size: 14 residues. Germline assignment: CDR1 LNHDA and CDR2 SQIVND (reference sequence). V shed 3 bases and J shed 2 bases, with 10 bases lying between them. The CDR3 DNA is TGTGCCAGTAGTATGCGGCTGCTGCAAGAGACCCAGTACTTC. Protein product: CASSMRLLQETQYF.

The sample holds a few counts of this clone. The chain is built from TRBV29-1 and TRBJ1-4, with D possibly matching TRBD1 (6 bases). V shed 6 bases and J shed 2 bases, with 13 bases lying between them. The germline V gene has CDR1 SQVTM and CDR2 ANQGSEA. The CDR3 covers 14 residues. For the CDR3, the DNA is TGCAGCGTCCGGCCCGGGGGCACTAATGAAAAACTGTTTTTT. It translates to CSVRPGGTNEKLFF.

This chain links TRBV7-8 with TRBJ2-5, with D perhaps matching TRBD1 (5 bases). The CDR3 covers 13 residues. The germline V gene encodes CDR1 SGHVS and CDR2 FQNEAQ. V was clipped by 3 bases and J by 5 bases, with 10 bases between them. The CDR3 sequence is CASSFAGKETQYF. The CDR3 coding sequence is TGTGCCAGCAGCTTTGCAGGGAAGGAGACCCAGTACTTC.

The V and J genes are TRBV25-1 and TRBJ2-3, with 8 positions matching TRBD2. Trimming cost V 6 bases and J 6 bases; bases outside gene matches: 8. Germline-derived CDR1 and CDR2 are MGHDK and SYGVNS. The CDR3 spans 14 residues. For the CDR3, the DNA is TGTGCCAGCAGGAGGCGGGAGGAGGGGGATACGCAGTATTTT. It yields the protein CASRRREEGDTQYF.

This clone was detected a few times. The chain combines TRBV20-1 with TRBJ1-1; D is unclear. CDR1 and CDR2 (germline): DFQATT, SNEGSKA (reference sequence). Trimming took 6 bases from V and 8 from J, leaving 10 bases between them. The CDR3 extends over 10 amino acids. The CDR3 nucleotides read TGCAGTGCACCTCTTGTGGAAGCTTTCTTT. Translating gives CSAPLVEAFF.

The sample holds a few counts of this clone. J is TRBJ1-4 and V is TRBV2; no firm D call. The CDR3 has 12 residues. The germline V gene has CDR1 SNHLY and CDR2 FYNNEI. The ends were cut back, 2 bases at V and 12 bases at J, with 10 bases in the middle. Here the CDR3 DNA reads TGTGCCAGCAGTGAAAGTCTTGGGGAACTGTTTTTT. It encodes CASSESLGELFF.

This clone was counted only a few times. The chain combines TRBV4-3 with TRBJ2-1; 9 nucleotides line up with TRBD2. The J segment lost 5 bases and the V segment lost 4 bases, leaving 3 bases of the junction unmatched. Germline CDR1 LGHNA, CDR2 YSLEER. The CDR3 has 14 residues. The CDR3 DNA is TGCGCCAGCAGCCTTGCGGGAGGGAACAATGAGCAGTTCTTC. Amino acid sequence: CASSLAGGNNEQFF.